Below, 21 T cell receptor beta chains from the same sample are listed, as sequenced in a study of T-cell reconstitution after alpha-beta-depleted transplantation in children. The authors prepared the TCRbeta library with unique molecular identifiers. TCRdb analysed the PCR reads with MiXCR anew, one entry per CDR3 protein. This table holds about 290,000 distinct CDR3 sequences, roughly 9.1% found once. The starting material was PBMCs, obtained before TCRalphabeta/CD19-depleted stem cell transplant. These receptors were taken from a boy younger than two with acute myeloid leukemia, due to receive a stem cell transplant.

The chain combines TRBV12-3 or TRBV12-4 with TRBJ2-7; TRBD2 is a possible D gene (6 bases). Trimming removed 3 bases at V and 3 bases at J, with 15 bases between. The CDR3 has 15 residues. The CDR3 region has the DNA TGTGCCAGCAGTTTTTACGGGAGTGGGAACTACGAGCAGTACTTC. It encodes CASSFYGSGNYEQYF.

V and J are TRBV4-2 and TRBJ2-6; TRBD2 matches at 16 bases. The CDR3 runs 20 residues. From germline, CDR1 is LGHNA and CDR2 YNFKEQ. V shed 4 bases, J shed 4 bases, and the junction held 10 bases outside the gene matches. The CDR3 loop is CASSPPGLAGGPGGANVLTF. The CDR3 bases are TGTGCCAGCAGCCCACCGGGACTAGCGGGAGGGCCTGGAGGGGCCAACGTCCTGACTTTC.

In its sample, this clonotype was seen many times. The chain combines TRBV20-1 with TRBJ2-5, with 9 bases lining up with TRBD1. Losses at the gene ends were 2 bases for V and 1 base for J; bases not matched to a gene: 2. The CDR3 runs to 14 residues. Germline CDR1 and CDR2: DFQATT and SNEGSKA (reference sequence). The CDR3: CSARWGQGQETQYF. In DNA, the CDR3 is TGCAGTGCTAGATGGGGACAGGGCCAAGAGACCCAGTACTTC.

This clonotype showed up many times. This rearrangement joins TRBV7-3 to TRBJ2-3; 10 nucleotides align to TRBD2. The germline V gene encodes CDR1 SGHTA and CDR2 FQGTGA. Trimming at V came to 6 bases and at J to 5 bases, leaving 5 bases not matched to a gene. The CDR3 sequence is 14 residues long. The CDR3: CASSASGGQDTQYF. CDR3 DNA sequence: TGTGCCAGCAGTGCTAGCGGGGGCCAAGATACGCAGTATTTT.

Concerning this clonotype: It may be a read error: a sequence one base away is much more abundant. The rearrangement joins TRBV12-3 or TRBV12-4 to TRBJ2-3; possible D gene TRBD2, 5 bases. The CDR3 consists of 13 residues. The ends were cut back, 4 bases at V and 6 bases at J, with 11 bases in the middle. DNA of the CDR3: TGTGCCAGCAGTTCTGAACTAGGGGATACGCAGTATTTT. It specifies CASSSELGDTQYF.

At least ten counts were recorded for this clonotype. The V call is TRBV24-1, the J call TRBJ2-2; no clear D gene. The CDR3 has 16 amino acids. Trimming removed 1 base at V and 1 base at J, with 9 bases between. Germline-derived CDR1 and CDR2 are KGHDR and SFDVKD. The CDR3 spells CATSDLSLENTGELFF. CDR3 DNA: TGTGCCACCAGTGATTTAAGTTTGGAGAACACCGGGGAGCTGTTTTTT.

This clonotype was seen at least ten times. The rearrangement joins TRBV5-1 to TRBJ2-3; no definite D call. The CDR3 sequence is 15 residues long. Trimming shortened V by 0 bases and J by 0 bases, and 8 bases separated the two germline ends. Germline values: CDR1 SGHRS, CDR2 YFSETQ. CDR3 bases: TGCGCCAGCAGCTTGGGGGCAGATAGCACAGATACGCAGTATTTT. Amino acids: CASSLGADSTDTQYF.

The chain carries TRBV11-2 and TRBJ2-1; 7 bases are shared with TRBD2. The J segment lost 6 bases and the V segment lost 4 bases, leaving 9 bases of the junction unmatched. This CDR3 is 15 amino acids long. The germline V gene encodes CDR1 SGHAT and CDR2 FQNNGV. CDR3 in DNA: TGTGCCAGCAGCTCTAGGGAGGCTAGCGGCAATGAGCAGTTCTTC. It encodes CASSSREASGNEQFF. The whole variable domain, remainder taken from reference TRBV11-2 and TRBJ2-1, is EAGVAQSPRYKIIEKRQSVAFWCNPISGHATLYWYQQILGQGPKLLIQFQNNGVVDDSQLPKDRFSAERLKGVDSTLKIQPAKLEDSAVYLCASSSREASGNEQFFGPGTRLTVL.

At least ten counts were recorded for this clonotype. This chain links TRBV27 with TRBJ2-7, with TRBD1 matching 12 bases. This CDR3 region has 15 residues. V shed 3 bases, J shed 5 bases, and the junction held 5 bases outside the gene matches. Germline V lookup: CDR1 MNHEY, CDR2 SMNVEV (reference sequence). The CDR3 region has the DNA TGTGCCAGCAGTTTGATCGGGACAGGGGGCCACGAGCAGTACTTC. This codes for CASSLIGTGGHEQYF.

This clonotype was picked up many times. The chain carries TRBV7-2 and TRBJ2-3, with D uncertain. V was pared by 1 base and J by 6 bases, with 14 bases between. The V gene's germline CDR1 is SGHTA and CDR2 FQGNSA. This CDR3 contains 15 residues. CDR3 DNA sequence: TGTGCCAGCAGCTTAGAGCCCACGCCCCGGGATACGCAGTATTTT. Translating gives CASSLEPTPRDTQYF.

In this sample, this clonotype turned up a few times. This chain joins TRBV5-1 and TRBJ1-5; D is perhaps TRBD1 (5 bases). This CDR3 comprises 14 residues. The germline V gene encodes CDR1 SGHRS and CDR2 YFSETQ. Trimming stripped 1 base from V and 7 bases from J, with 12 bases between. This CDR3 is CASSLSGAGQPQHF. The CDR3 DNA sequence: TGCGCCAGCAGCTTGTCCGGGGCCGGGCAGCCCCAGCATTTT.

The V and J genes are TRBV7-2 and TRBJ1-1; D is perhaps TRBD1 (5 bases). Germline V gene data show CDR1 as SGHTA and CDR2 as FQGNSA. V lost 1 base and J 4 bases, leaving 13 bases between the germline ends. The CDR3 length is 15 residues. CDR3 bases: TGTGCCAGCAGCTTAGGGGGGGGTGTGATCACTGAAGCTTTCTTT. It codes for CASSLGGGVITEAFF.

In this sample, this clonotype turned up many times. The chain combines TRBV7-9 with TRBJ2-5, with unresolved D. V gave up 3 bases and J gave up 1 base, with 0 bases separating them. The length of the CDR3 is 11 residues. Germline CDR1 and CDR2: SEHNR and FQNEAQ (reference sequence). Here the CDR3 reads CASSFQETQYF. CDR3 DNA sequence: TGTGCCAGCAGCTTCCAAGAGACCCAGTACTTC.

This clonotype has a handful of counts. This chain uses TRBV11-1 with TRBJ2-4; D perhaps matches TRBD2 (6 bases). This CDR3 is 17 amino acids long. CDR1 SGHAT and CDR2 FQDESV come from the germline V gene (reference sequence). V dropped 4 bases and J dropped 3 bases, with 19 bases sitting between them. CDR3 in amino acids: CASSSLGTLEGKNIQYF. The CDR3 nucleotides read TGTGCCAGCAGCTCGCTTGGGACTTTAGAAGGCAAAAACATTCAGTACTTC.

This clonotype occurred a few times. The chain employs TRBV7-2 and TRBJ2-3; D gene unclear. This CDR3 is 14 amino acids long. Germline CDR1 reads SGHTA; CDR2 reads FQGNSA. V lost 5 bases and J 5 bases, leaving 14 bases between the germline ends. CDR3 sequence (DNA): TGTGCCAGCAGCATCCCCCCTAAACGAGATACGCAGTATTTT. Amino acid sequence: CASSIPPKRDTQYF.

The sample holds many counts of this clonotype. The rearrangement links TRBV29-1 to TRBJ1-2; D remains unclear. V shed 0 bases and J shed 3 bases, with 14 bases lying between them. Germline loops: CDR1 SQVTM, CDR2 ANQGSEA. The CDR3 spans 15 residues. The DNA for the CDR3 is TGCAGCGTTGAAGATTACCGGGAGGAGGACTATGGCTACACCTTC. Translated: CSVEDYREEDYGYTF.

This clonotype was counted many times. V usage is TRBV4-3 and J usage is TRBJ2-7; D uncertain. The CDR3 covers 15 residues. The germline gives CDR1 LGHNA, CDR2 YSLEER. V lost 0 bases, J lost 2 bases, and 11 bases lay in between. The CDR3 reads CASSQDGLGPYEQYF. In DNA, the CDR3 is TGCGCCAGCAGCCAAGATGGCTTAGGACCCTACGAGCAGTACTTC.

This clonotype was counted ten times or more. The rearrangement joins TRBV2 to TRBJ2-5; D unresolved. Germline V gene lookup returns CDR1 SNHLY and CDR2 FYNNEI. CDR3 length: 13 amino acids. V shed 3 bases and J shed 5 bases, with 10 bases lying between them. CDR3 in DNA: TGTGCCAGCAGTGATCAGTTTTCGGAGACCCAGTACTTC. This sequence encodes CASSDQFSETQYF. The full variable domain, rest sourced from reference TRBV2 and TRBJ2-5, is EPEVTQTPSHQVTQMGQEVILRCVPISNHLYFYWYRQILGQKVEFLVSFYNNEISEKSEIFDDQFSVERPDGSNFTLKIRSTKLEDSAMYFCASSDQFSETQYFGPGTRLLVL.

This clonotype has at least ten counts. The J gene is TRBJ2-7, the V gene TRBV7-3; tentative D call: TRBD2 (5 bases). Trimming pared 1 base from V and 1 base from J, leaving 11 bases between. This CDR3 region has 15 residues. Germline CDR1 and CDR2: SGHTA and FQGTGA. CDR3 loop: CASSLRSGVSYEQYF. The CDR3 region has the DNA TGTGCCAGCAGCTTAAGAAGCGGCGTTTCCTACGAGCAGTACTTC.

This clonotype was seen at least ten times. The chain uses TRBV24-1 and TRBJ2-1, with 9 positions matching TRBD2. Germline V CDR1 and CDR2: KGHDR, SFDVKD. V shed 0 bases, J shed 5 bases, and the junction held 4 bases outside the gene matches. The CDR3 runs to 16 residues. The DNA for the CDR3 is TGTGCCACCAGTGATTTGACTAGCGGGCTTCACAATGAGCAGTTCTTC. This encodes CATSDLTSGLHNEQFF.

This clonotype was recorded many times. The chain uses TRBV4-3 and TRBJ2-7, with D possibly called TRBD1 or TRBD2 (5 bases each). V lost 1 base and J lost 3, with 16 bases in between. Germline lookup yields CDR1 LGHNA and CDR2 YSLEER. The CDR3 contains 16 residues. The CDR3 reads CASSQVFPGTDYEQYF. CDR3 bases: TGCGCCAGCAGCCAAGTGTTCCCCGGGACCGACTACGAGCAGTACTTC.